Following are 20 T cell receptor beta chains from one sample sequenced in a study of shared clonotypes between healthy human individuals. Here immunoSEQ multiplex PCR was the method, and the copy in TCRdb shows in-frame clones only, minus some. The profile shows 1.6 million or so clones, about 98.5% of them singletons. Sequencing used naive CD4+ T cells sorted from blood. Regarding subset: CD45RA+ positively selected. All receptors derive from a young man in good health.

The chain carries TRBV10-3 and TRBJ2-3, with 8 bases aligning to TRBD2. Germline assignment: CDR1 ENHRY and CDR2 SYGVKD. V trimming: 6 bases; J trimming: 6 bases; junction bases outside the gene matches: 11. The CDR3 covers 15 residues. The CDR3 here is CAIRGSGLEVDTQYF. As DNA, the CDR3 is TGTGCCATCAGGGGATCGGGACTAGAGGTTGATACGCAGTATTTT.

The chain links TRBV18 to TRBJ1-2, with D tentatively TRBD1 (5 bases). The V gene lost 5 bases and the J gene lost 8 bases, with 15 bases spanning the gap. The CDR3 totals 13 residues. CDR1 KGHSH and CDR2 LQKENI come from the germline V gene. CDR3 nucleotide sequence: TGTGCCAGCTCATTAAAAGGGGCCGGAGGCTACACCTTC. It is translated as CASSLKGAGGYTF. The full variable domain, completed using reference TRBV18 and TRBJ1-2, is NAGVMQNPRHLVRRRGQEARLRCSPMKGHSHVYWYRQLPEEGLKFMVYLQKENIIDESGMPKERFSAEFPKEGPSILRIQQVVRGDSAAYFCASSLKGAGGYTFGSGTRLTVV.

The V and J genes are TRBV29-1 and TRBJ2-4, with TRBD1 matching over 9 bases. The CDR3 covers 16 residues. The germline V gene has CDR1 SQVTM and CDR2 ANQGSEA. Trimming removed 4 bases from V and 3 bases from J; junction bases left unmatched: 10. For the CDR3, the DNA is TGCAGCGTTGGGTACAGGGGGCTGTCAGGCAAAAACATTCAGTACTTC. Amino acid sequence: CSVGYRGLSGKNIQYF. Filled out from reference TRBV29-1 and TRBJ2-4, the complete variable domain reads SAVISQKPSRDICQRGTSLTIQCQVDSQVTMMFWYRQQPGQSLTLIATANQGSEATYESGFVIDKFPISRPNLTFSTLTVSNMSPEDSSIYLCSVGYRGLSGKNIQYFGAGTRLSVL.

This chain connects TRBV6-4 to TRBJ2-7; 9 bases fit TRBD1. CDR1 and CDR2 (germline): MRHNA, SNTAGT. The V gene end was trimmed by 6 bases and the J gene end by 4 bases; junction bases not matched to a gene: 22. The CDR3 has 19 residues. The CDR3 reads CASSLRDRVRREWGYEQYF. The CDR3 nucleotides read TGTGCCAGCAGCCTCCGGGACAGGGTCAGGCGGGAGTGGGGTTACGAGCAGTACTTC.

V usage is TRBV30 and J usage is TRBJ1-2; D not resolved. Germline-derived CDR1 and CDR2 are GTSNPN and SVGIG (reference sequence). The CDR3 has 14 amino acids. The V end lost 0 bases, the J end lost 8 bases, and 16 bases lay between the germline ends. Here the CDR3 reads CAWSVAPRKLGYTF. The CDR3, as DNA: TGTGCCTGGAGTGTAGCCCCACGAAAGTTAGGCTACACCTTC.

This chain joins TRBV5-4 and TRBJ2-7; D possibly corresponds to TRBD2 (6 bases). The CDR3 has 11 residues. Germline CDR1 SGHNT, CDR2 YYREEE (reference sequence). V was shortened by 1 base and J by 7 bases, with 6 bases between the two germline ends. CDR3 DNA sequence: TGTGCCAGCAGCTTGAGCGGGGAGCAGTACTTC. This sequence encodes CASSLSGEQYF.

This clone has a single count. The V and J genes are TRBV29-1 and TRBJ2-7; 8 bases are shared with TRBD1. The V gene end was trimmed by 3 bases and the J gene end by 2 bases; junction bases not matched to a gene: 30. From germline, CDR1 is SQVTM and CDR2 ANQGSEA. The CDR3 covers 22 residues. CDR3 residues: CSVDPGQGGVRSVGVVTYEQYF. CDR3 nucleotides: TGCAGCGTTGATCCTGGACAGGGTGGAGTACGGTCGGTGGGTGTTGTAACCTACGAGCAGTACTTC.

This chain joins TRBV15 and TRBJ2-1; D is unclear. Per germline, CDR1 LNHNV and CDR2 YYDKDF (reference sequence). This CDR3 contains 16 residues. Deletions cut 5 bases from V and 7 bases from J, with 21 bases between. In DNA, the CDR3 is TGTGCCACCAGCCGTTCGACCGTCATGCCCTTAAATGAGCAGTTCTTC. It codes for CATSRSTVMPLNEQFF.

In its sample, this clone was seen once. The rearrangement uses TRBV15 and TRBJ1-4; a possible D gene is TRBD1 (6 bases). The germline gives CDR1 LNHNV, CDR2 YYDKDF (reference sequence). The CDR3 runs 16 residues. V shed 0 bases and J shed 10 bases, with 18 bases lying between them. The CDR3: CATSRDGVTGIGKLFF. The CDR3 coding sequence is TGTGCCACCAGCAGAGACGGGGTAACAGGGATAGGAAAACTGTTTTTT.

The chain has TRBV11-2 and TRBJ2-2; TRBD2 matches 10 bases. Germline V gene sequence: CDR1 SGHAT, CDR2 FQNNGV. The CDR3 has 16 amino acids. The V and J ends lost 4 bases and 6 bases, in that order; junction bases with no gene match: 8. The CDR3 sequence is CASSSLAGEVAGELFF. The CDR3 DNA sequence: TGTGCCAGCAGCTCGCTAGCGGGAGAGGTGGCCGGGGAGCTGTTTTTT.

Remarks on this clone: Additional DNA sequences in this sample encode the identical CDR3. The genes are TRBV28 and TRBJ2-3; unclear D gene. V lost 2 bases and J lost 0, with 3 bases in between. Germline lookup yields CDR1 MDHEN and CDR2 SYDVKM. The CDR3 length is 13 residues. The CDR3 DNA is TGTGCCAGCAGTTTAGACAGCACAGATACGCAGTATTTT. As protein: CASSLDSTDTQYF.

The gene calls are TRBV14 and TRBJ1-1, with D perhaps TRBD1 (6 bases). The germline V gene has CDR1 SGHDN and CDR2 FVKESK. The V end lost 7 bases, the J end lost 1 base, and 13 bases lay between the germline ends. CDR3 length equals 14 residues. CDR3 in amino acids: CASTPVQGNTEAFF. CDR3 nucleotide sequence: TGTGCCAGCACCCCCGTACAGGGGAACACTGAAGCTTTCTTT.

This clone was observed once. The genes are TRBV29-1 and TRBJ2-3, with TRBD2 as a possible D gene (5 bases). The V end lost 7 bases, the J end lost 3 bases, and 17 bases lay between the germline ends. CDR3 length: 14 residues. The germline V gene encodes CDR1 SQVTM and CDR2 ANQGSEA. The CDR3 spells CSEGSAGLTDTQYF. The CDR3 nucleotides are TGCAGCGAAGGTTCGGCGGGTCTTACAGATACGCAGTATTTT.

The chain couples TRBV29-1 to TRBJ1-1; TRBD1 is a possible D gene (5 bases). The CDR3 covers 13 residues. Germline CDR1 is SQVTM and CDR2 is ANQGSEA. V lost 7 bases to trimming and J lost 4 bases, with 16 bases between them. The CDR3 sequence: CSAAGLGGTEAFF. The CDR3 DNA follows: TGCAGCGCTGCAGGGTTGGGGGGCACTGAAGCTTTCTTT.

The chain is built from TRBV11-3 and TRBJ2-1; tentative D call: TRBD2 (5 bases). The V end lost 5 bases, the J end lost 5 bases, and 13 bases lay between the germline ends. Germline values: CDR1 SGHNT, CDR2 YENEEA. The CDR3 consists of 14 residues. CDR3 region: CASSPPRGNNEQFF. The CDR3 DNA sequence: TGTGCCAGCAGCCCGCCTCGGGGAAACAATGAGCAGTTCTTC.

The chain recombines TRBV7-2 with TRBJ2-1; a weak D match, TRBD1 (6 bases). Germline CDR1 reads SGHTA; CDR2 reads FQGNSA. CDR3 length equals 15 residues. V lost 1 base and J lost 8, with 15 bases in between. CDR3 region: CASSLELVPGDEQFF. The CDR3 bases are TGTGCCAGCAGCTTAGAACTAGTCCCAGGGGATGAGCAGTTCTTC.

The gene calls are TRBV28 and TRBJ2-1; D gene uncertain. The germline V and J ends were trimmed by 7 bases and 2 bases, with 15 bases remaining between them. The germline V gene encodes CDR1 MDHEN and CDR2 SYDVKM. This CDR3 is 15 amino acids long. This CDR3 reads CASTPWKIAYNEQFF. CDR3 bases: TGTGCCAGCACCCCTTGGAAGATAGCCTACAATGAGCAGTTCTTC.

The chain couples TRBV9 to TRBJ2-3; D may match TRBD1 or TRBD2 (6 bases each). The CDR3 loop spans 15 amino acids. Germline CDR1 reads SGDLS; CDR2 reads YYNGEE. Trimming shortened V by 0 bases and J by 3 bases, and 11 bases separated the two germline ends. CDR3 sequence reads: CASSVGGAWTDTQYF. The CDR3 region has the DNA TGTGCCAGCAGCGTAGGGGGGGCTTGGACAGATACGCAGTATTTT.

The chain employs TRBV7-9 and TRBJ2-7, with a tentative D call TRBD2 (6 bases). Trimming removed 3 bases from V and 4 bases from J, with 13 bases in between. Germline-derived CDR1 and CDR2 are SEHNR and FQNEAQ (reference sequence). This CDR3 has 14 amino acids. The DNA of the CDR3 is TGTGCCAGCAGCTTGCTAGCGACCGGGTACGAGCAGTACTTC. Protein product: CASSLLATGYEQYF.

The J gene is TRBJ1-5, the V gene TRBV28; no reliable D call. The germline V and J ends were trimmed by 6 bases and 0 bases, with 9 bases remaining between them. The CDR3 sequence is 14 residues long. CDR1 MDHEN and CDR2 SYDVKM come from the germline V gene. The chain's CDR3 is CASREGNSNQPQHF. CDR3 DNA: TGTGCCAGCAGGGAAGGGAATAGCAATCAGCCCCAGCATTTT.